The 19 T cell receptor beta chains in this list originate from one sample, sequenced in a study of CD8+CD57+ T cells in acquired aplastic anemia. Genomic DNA provided the template from which TCR beta VDJ and CDR3 profiles were obtained. TCRdb reanalysed the reads using MiXCR and keeps one entry per CDR3 protein. This table has roughly 420,000 distinct CDR3 sequences, under 80% appearing once. Sequenced sample: sorted CD4+, CD8+, or CD8+CD57+ T cells (not recorded which) from PBMCs. The receptors shown here come from a human donor in good health, serving as a control.

CDR3 bases: TGTGCCAGCAGCAGGACTAGCGGGGTCGCCTACGAGCAGTACTTC. Protein sequence: CASSRTSGVAYEQYF. The rearrangement joins TRBV7-2 to TRBJ2-7, with 12 nucleotides matching TRBD2. The V and J ends lost 5 bases and 2 bases, in that order; junction bases with no gene match: 4. CDR1 and CDR2 (germline): SGHTA, FQGNSA. This CDR3 has 15 residues. Looking up the rest from reference TRBV7-2 and TRBJ2-7 gives the full variable domain: GAGVSQSPSNKVTEKGKDVELRCDPISGHTALYWYRQSLGQGLEFLIYFQGNSAPDKSGLPSDRFSAERTGGSVSTLTIQRTQQEDSAVYLCASSRTSGVAYEQYFGPGTRLTVT.

This clonotype was seen ten or more times. The V call is TRBV6-2 or TRBV6-3, the J call TRBJ2-1; 14 nucleotides agree with TRBD2. J was trimmed by 8 bases and V by 11 bases; bases with no gene match: 11. The CDR3 sequence is 15 residues long. Germline values: CDR1 MNHEY, CDR2 SVGEGT. CDR3 sequence (DNA): TGTGCCGCAAGACGGACTAGCGGGGGGTTCTATGAGCAGTTCTTC. This gives the protein CAARRTSGGFYEQFF.

The chain uses TRBV29-1 and TRBJ1-4; the match to TRBD1 covers 8 bases. V dropped 4 bases and J dropped 4; count of bases not matched to a gene: 8. Germline loops: CDR1 SQVTM, CDR2 ANQGSEA. This CDR3 region has 15 residues. CDR3 residues: CSVASGGGNNEKLFF. In DNA, the CDR3 is TGCAGCGTTGCGTCAGGGGGCGGCAATAATGAAAAACTGTTTTTT.

This clonotype was seen at least ten times. The rearrangement links TRBV6-2 or TRBV6-3 to TRBJ2-5; no clear D gene. This CDR3 has 13 residues. CDR1 is MNHEY and CDR2 is SVGEGT in the germline V gene. V dropped 7 bases and J dropped 5 bases, with 14 bases sitting between them. This CDR3 reads CASIARRWETQYF. The CDR3 DNA sequence: TGTGCCAGCATTGCCCGAAGGTGGGAGACCCAGTACTTC.

With regard to this clonotype: One end of the junction varies from germline; a read error may be responsible. V usage is TRBV7-6 and J usage is TRBJ2-7; D unclear. There are 15 residues in the CDR3. The V gene's germline CDR1 is SGHVS and CDR2 FNYEAQ. The CDR3 spells CASSLGRHNSYVQYF. The CDR3 coding sequence is TGTGCCAGCAGCTTAGGGAGACATAATTCCTACGTGCAGTACTTC.

This clonotype came up a few times. As the CDR3 is not closed by the conserved phenylalanine or tryptophan, this likely results from a read error. The limits of the CDR3 on the DNA are not certain, so only TCRdb's listed CDR3 is given. V usage is TRBV12-5 and J usage is TRBJ2-5; the D call of TRBD2 is as the table states it, not checked on the DNA. The CDR3 is 10 residues long, ends included. The V gene's germline CDR1 is LGHNT and CDR2 FRNRAP. CDR3 protein: CASGSPIAPT.

The chain combines TRBV21-1 with TRBJ1-5; the tabulated D call, TRBD1, remains unverified against the DNA. TRBV21-1 counts as a pseudogene. The CDR3 length is 23 residues. CDR3 nucleotide sequence: TGTGCCAGCAACGACAGGGGTGTAGCCATAGGTCCTCTATTTTTGTGTAGCAATCAGCCCCGGCATTTT. The encoded protein is CASNDRGVAIGPLFLCSNQPRHF.

Regarding this clonotype: At one end the junction does not follow the germline gene, possibly because of a read error. This chain uses TRBV7-7 with TRBJ2-7; 9 bases fit TRBD1. There are 15 residues in the CDR3. Per the germline V gene, CDR1 is SSHAT and CDR2 is FNYEAQ (reference sequence). For the CDR3, the DNA is TGTGCTAGCAGCGTGGGACAGGGAATCACCGGGGAGCAGTACTTC. Residues: CASSVGQGITGEQYF.

In its sample, this clonotype was seen a few times. The rearrangement links TRBV7-2 to TRBJ2-3; D is ambiguous. V was pared by 5 bases and J by 5 bases, with 8 bases between. The CDR3 totals 12 residues. Germline V gene sequence: CDR1 SGHTA, CDR2 FQGNSA. The CDR3 here is CASSPLRDTQYF. CDR3 nucleotides: TGTGCCAGCAGCCCCCTCAGAGATACGCAGTATTTT.

The CDR3: CASKSRDSSYNEQFF. The CDR3 coding sequence is TGTGCCAGCAAGTCCCGGGACTCCTCCTACAATGAGCAGTTCTTC. The chain recombines TRBV6-4 with TRBJ2-1, with D perhaps TRBD2 (6 bases). Germline V gene lookup returns CDR1 MRHNA and CDR2 SNTAGT. The CDR3 is 15 residues long. Trimming shortened V by 7 bases and J by 0 bases, and 13 bases separated the two germline ends.

V and J are TRBV7-9 and TRBJ2-1, with TRBD1 as a possible D gene (6 bases). The CDR3 length is 18 residues. V lost 4 bases to trimming and J lost 6 bases, with 25 bases between them. Germline V lookup: CDR1 SEHNR, CDR2 FQNEAQ (reference sequence). The CDR3 sequence is CASSSRGPYEQYFNEQFF. The CDR3 coding sequence is TGTGCCAGCAGCTCCAGGGGCCCCTACGAGCAGTACTTCAATGAGCAGTTCTTC.

As for this clonotype: It is unclear where the CDR3 begins or ends on the DNA, so no DNA is shown, and the CDR3 is as TCRdb lists it. This chain joins TRBV19 and TRBJ2-1; the table's D call, TRBD2, has no DNA check behind it. Inclusive of both ends, the CDR3 amounts to 14 amino acids. Germline V gene sequence: CDR1 LNHDA, CDR2 SQIVND (reference sequence). CDR3 loop: CASTSAGRYNEQFF.

The chain uses TRBV20-1 and TRBJ2-3; D is unclear. The germline gives CDR1 DFQATT, CDR2 SNEGSKA (reference sequence). Trimming took 3 bases from V and 8 from J, leaving 15 bases between them. The CDR3 has 13 amino acids. In DNA, the CDR3 is TGCAGTGCTAGCGGGCCTACCAGCGTTACGCAGTATTTT. Its translation is CSASGPTSVTQYF.

To note about this clonotype: This likely comes from a read error, as the CDR3 has no conserved phenylalanine or tryptophan at its end. The V call is TRBV10-3, the J call TRBJ2-7; D is ambiguous. From germline, CDR1 is ENHRY and CDR2 SYGVKD. The CDR3 covers 15 residues. The CDR3 reads CAISESRLSVNEQYG. The CDR3 DNA sequence: TGTGCCATCAGCGAGTCGCGATTGTCGGTCAACGAGCAGTACGGC.

This clonotype was seen at least ten times. J is TRBJ2-5 and V is TRBV9, with D possibly being TRBD1 (5 bases). The CDR3 consists of 15 residues. V was pared by 1 base and J by 0 bases, with 10 bases between. Germline V gene sequence: CDR1 SGDLS, CDR2 YYNGEE. Here the CDR3 reads CASSVIGRDQETQYF. The CDR3 DNA reads TGTGCCAGCAGCGTAATAGGCAGGGACCAAGAGACCCAGTACTTC.

A note on this clonotype: The junction and the germline gene differ at one end; a read error may be behind it. The rearrangement joins TRBV7-2 to TRBJ1-3, with D possibly being TRBD1 (6 bases). The CDR3 has 15 amino acids. Per germline, CDR1 SGHTA and CDR2 FQGNSA. CDR3 bases: TGTGCCAGCAGCTTATTAGGGGGGATTGGAAACACCATATACTTT. This gives the protein CASSLLGGIGNTIYF.

Notes on this clonotype: The germline gene is not matched at one end of the junction; a read error may be the cause. CDR3 protein: CASSEEGRSHF. As DNA, the CDR3 is TGTGCCAGCAGTGAAGAGGGGCGGTCCCACTTT. V is TRBV10-3 and J is TRBJ1-6, with D possibly matching TRBD1 (5 bases). The CDR3 consists of 11 residues. Germline-derived CDR1 and CDR2 are ENHRY and SYGVKD.

This clonotype was observed many times. The chain combines TRBV7-2 with TRBJ2-6; no reliable D call. The CDR3 is 15 amino acids. Trimming pared 5 bases from V and 4 bases from J, leaving 12 bases between. Germline V gives CDR1 SGHTA, CDR2 FQGNSA. The CDR3 DNA sequence: TGTGCCAGCAGCCCTGGGCATCCCGGGGCCAACGTCCTGACTTTC. Protein product: CASSPGHPGANVLTF.

With regard to this clonotype: The junction differs from germline at one of its ends, possibly a read error. This chain uses TRBV7-9 with TRBJ2-1; D remains unclear. Germline CDR1 SEHNR, CDR2 FQNEAQ (reference sequence). The CDR3 is 14 residues long. The CDR3 DNA sequence: TGTGCCAGCAGCTTTACCGGCAATCAGCCCCAGCATTTCTTC. This encodes CASSFTGNQPQHFF.